This T cell receptor (beta chain) derives from a study of cytomegalovirus exposure and HLA in healthy donors. Background on the study: Assignment to the Caucasian-associated ancestry cluster applied to roughly 80% of the approximately 380 genotyped donors. Overall study results and limits: CMV serostatus alone was available as immune exposure information.

Germline CDR1 SEHNR, CDR2 FQNEAQ (reference sequence). Trimming removed 1 base from V and 4 bases from J, with 8 bases in between. CDR3 size: 14 residues. To note about this clone: Its antigen remains unidentified.

PCR primers comprised 60 Vbeta and 13 Jbeta primers. Only in-frame clones appear in the TCRdb table, and some are missing; sequencing was by immunoSEQ multiplex PCR. The table records roughly 140,000 clones, roughly 80% of them present only once. The sequenced sample was PBMCs. The sequence was collected from a man aged 40-50 years in good health and CMV-seronegative. This chain connects TRBV7-9 to TRBJ2-1; D is undetermined. The CDR3 nucleotides are TGTGCCAGCAGCTTAGTACAACCATACAATGAGCAGTTCTTC. This sequence encodes CASSLVQPYNEQFF.